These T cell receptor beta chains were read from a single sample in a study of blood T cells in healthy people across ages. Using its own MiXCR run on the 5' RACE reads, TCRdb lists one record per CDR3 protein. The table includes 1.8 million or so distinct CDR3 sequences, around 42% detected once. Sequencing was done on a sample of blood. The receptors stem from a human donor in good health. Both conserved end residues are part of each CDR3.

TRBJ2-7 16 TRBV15 CATSFPAGGCSYEQYF
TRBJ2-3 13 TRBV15 CATSSIKAGAQYF
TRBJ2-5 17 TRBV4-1 CASSQVPSGVAEETQYF
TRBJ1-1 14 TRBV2 CASLPDRGDTEAFF
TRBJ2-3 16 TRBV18 CVSSVGQALFTDTQYF
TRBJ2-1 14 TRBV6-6 CASSYRDKYNEQFF
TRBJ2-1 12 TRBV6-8 CASPSLRGPQFF
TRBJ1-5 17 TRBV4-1 CASSQVPIGGGNQPQHF
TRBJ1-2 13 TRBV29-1 CNVQGHGDDGYTF
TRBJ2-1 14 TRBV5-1 CASSREGFDNEQFF
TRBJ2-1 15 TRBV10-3 CAIMGVSAPYNEQFF
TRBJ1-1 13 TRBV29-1 CSVADRVGSEAFF
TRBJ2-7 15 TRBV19 CASSSLEGLSYEQYF
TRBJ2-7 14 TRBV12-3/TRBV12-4 CASKAGRRTYEQYF
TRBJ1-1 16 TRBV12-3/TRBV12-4 CASIWGKGLGNTEAFF
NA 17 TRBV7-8 CASSLGITGQHTYEQYF
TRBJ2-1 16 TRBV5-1 CASSFLASGGLNEQFF
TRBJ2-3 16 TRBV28 CASSFEGRGGSNTQYF
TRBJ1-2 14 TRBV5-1 CASSEDRVNYGYTF
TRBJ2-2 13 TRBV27 CASSGLNTGELFF
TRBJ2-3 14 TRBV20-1 CSARGGVTTDTQYF
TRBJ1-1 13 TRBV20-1 CSALDLEGTEAFF
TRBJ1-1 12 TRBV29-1 CSVEAWNTEAFF
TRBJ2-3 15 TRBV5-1 CASSLGQGATDTQYF
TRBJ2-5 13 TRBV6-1 CASSESWSGTQYF
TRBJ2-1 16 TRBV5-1 CASSFAFSGGGDEQFF
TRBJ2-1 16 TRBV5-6 CASSWRPGQGVDEQFF
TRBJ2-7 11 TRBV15 CATPRPYEQYF